A single sample gave rise to the 4 T cell receptor beta chains below, sequenced in a study of shared clonotypes between healthy human individuals. Here immunoSEQ multiplex PCR was the method, and the copy in TCRdb shows in-frame clones only, minus some. The sample holds approximately 2.4 million clones; around 95% are singletons and the top ten take around 0.13%. The sequenced sample consisted of naive CD4+ T cells sorted from blood. The sample's subset: CD45RA+ positively selected. All receptors come from a man between 18 and 35 years old in good health.

The V call is TRBV28, the J call TRBJ1-2, with D tentatively TRBD1 (5 bases). Trimming shortened V by 5 bases and J by 4 bases, and 17 bases separated the two germline ends. Germline values: CDR1 MDHEN, CDR2 SYDVKM. This CDR3 has 15 residues. The CDR3 region is CASSPLGGSVYGYTF. Written as DNA, the CDR3 is TGTGCCAGCAGTCCGCTGGGGGGGTCGGTCTATGGCTACACCTTC.

This chain uses TRBV11-1 with TRBJ2-7, with D possibly being TRBD1 (5 bases). V was shortened by 7 bases and J by 5 bases, with 18 bases between the two germline ends. This CDR3 has 14 residues. CDR1 is SGHAT, CDR2 FQDESV, per germline (reference sequence). DNA of the CDR3: TGTGCCAGCACCCACAGGAACAGGATGGACGAGCAGTACTTC. Encoded protein: CASTHRNRMDEQYF.

V and J are TRBV7-2 and TRBJ2-7; the D is unclear. The CDR3 loop spans 15 amino acids. The germline V gene has CDR1 SGHTA and CDR2 FQGNSA. V was cut by 0 bases and J by 3 bases, with 12 bases left in between. CDR3 sequence: CASSLAVGDLYEQYF. The CDR3 DNA reads TGTGCCAGCAGCTTAGCCGTGGGCGACCTCTACGAGCAGTACTTC.

This clone was seen only once. The chain uses TRBV6-5 and TRBJ1-6, with 9 positions matching TRBD1. The CDR3 runs 16 residues. V shed 0 bases, J shed 6 bases, and the junction held 3 bases outside the gene matches. Germline V gene data show CDR1 as MNHEY and CDR2 as SVGAGI. CDR3 residues: CASSYSRDRANSPLHF. For the CDR3, the DNA is TGTGCCAGCAGTTACTCCCGGGACAGGGCTAATTCACCCCTCCACTTT.